These T cell receptor beta chains were read from a single sample in a study of blood T cell repertoires in COVID-19. This table comes from immunoSEQ multiplex PCR, and its TCRdb copy is limited to in-frame clones, with some not included. The sample records about 170,000 clones, roughly 86% being singletons. The material sequenced was peripheral blood. These receptors came from an elderly woman with COVID-19, enrolled during active disease. The CDR3 runs from the conserved cysteine through the conserved F or W. A D gene is named only where the DNA matches it firmly. Size tells how often a clone was seen (once, few, many) or the class of an expanded clone, and some rows leave it out.

clone_size d_call j_call v_call cdr3_nt cdr3_aa
. . TRBJ2-2 TRBV7-2 TGTGCCAGCAGCCCCCCGAGGGGAGGCGGTACCGGGGAGCTGTTTTTT CASSPPRGGGTGELFF
. TRBD2 TRBJ2-7 TRBV3-1/TRBV3-2 TGTGCCAGCAGCCAAGGCGTACTAGCGGGCTACGAGCAGTACTTC CASSQGVLAGYEQYF
. TRBD1 TRBJ1-4 TRBV5-1 TGCGCCAGCAGCCTCGGGACAGGGAACGCTAATGAAAAACTGTTTTTT CASSLGTGNANEKLFF
. . TRBJ2-2 TRBV9 TGTGCCAGCAGCGTATCTTCCACCGGGGAGCTGTTTTTT CASSVSSTGELFF
. . TRBJ2-7 TRBV28 TGTGCCACCTCGACAGTAAGCTCCTACGAGCAGTACTTC CATSTVSSYEQYF
. . TRBJ2-1 TRBV5-6 TGTGCCAGCAGCCCCAAAGGCTTAACAGGCGATGAGCAGTTCTTC CASSPKGLTGDEQFF
. . TRBJ1-3 TRBV6-5 TGTGCCAGCAGTCCCACCCACAGGGAGACGGACACCATATATTTT CASSPTHRETDTIYF
. . TRBJ2-7 TRBV6-5 TGTGCCAGCAGTCGCAGCTCCTACGAGCAGTACTTC CASSRSSYEQYF
. TRBD1 TRBJ2-7 TRBV5-1 TGCGCCAGCAGCTTGGATGGACAGGGGACCGAGCAGTACTTC CASSLDGQGTEQYF
. TRBD1 TRBJ2-2 TRBV19 TGTGCCAGTAGTCTCGTCTTTTTAGGGGACAGGGGGAACACCGGGGAGCTGTTTTTT CASSLVFLGDRGNTGELFF
once . TRBJ2-7 TRBV6-5 TGTGCCAGCAGTCTACAGAACTACGAGCAGTACTTC CASSLQNYEQYF
. . TRBJ2-7 TRBV12-3/TRBV12-4 TGTGCCAGCAGTACCGCTAGAACCTACGAGCAGTACTTC CASSTARTYEQYF
. . TRBJ1-6 TRBV3-1/TRBV3-2 TGTGCCAGCAGCCAGTACGAGAATTCACCCCTCCACTTT CASSQYENSPLHF
. . TRBJ1-2 TRBV5-4 TGTGCCAGCAGCTCCCTGACAGGAGGATATGGCTACACCTTC CASSSLTGGYGYTF
once . TRBJ1-1 TRBV28 TGTGCCAGCAGTTTATCCCCCTCAGTCTTGAACACTGAAGCTTTCTTT CASSLSPSVLNTEAFF
. . TRBJ1-1 TRBV4-3 TGCGCCAGCAGCCCTGCGGGGGTAATTGCCACTGAAGCTTTCTTT CASSPAGVIATEAFF
. TRBD2 TRBJ2-3 TRBV5-4 TGTGCCAGCAGCCTCCGACTAGCGGCTAGCACAGATACGCAGTATTTT CASSLRLAASTDTQYF
. . TRBJ2-2 TRBV4-2 TGTGCCAGCAGCCGACGCGGCCTGACCGGGGAGCTGTTTTTT CASSRRGLTGELFF
few TRBD1 TRBJ2-7 TRBV6-6 TGTGCCAGCAGTAGGACAGGGGATTCCGAGCAGTACTTC CASSRTGDSEQYF
. TRBD2 TRBJ2-3 TRBV15 TGTGCCACCAGCAGAGGGGGTAGCGGGATAACTAGCACAGATACGCAGTATTTT CATSRGGSGITSTDTQYF
. . TRBJ1-4 TRBV2 TGTGCCAGCAGTCCTAATTCAGGGTGGGAAAAACTGTTTTTT CASSPNSGWEKLFF
. . TRBJ1-1 TRBV4-2 TGTGCCAGCAGCCAATGGGGCAGCGAAGGGGCCACTGAAGCTTTCTTT CASSQWGSEGATEAFF
once . TRBJ1-1 TRBV28 TGTGCCAGCAGTCGGGGGGGGCTGGGCACTGAAGCTTTCTTT CASSRGGLGTEAFF
. . TRBJ1-4 TRBV28 TGTGCCAGCAGCCGGGGAAACCTCGGGACTAATGAAAAACTGTTTTTT CASSRGNLGTNEKLFF
. . TRBJ2-3 TRBV28 TGTGCCAGCAGTTCCTTAGCAGATACGCAGTATTTT CASSSLADTQYF
. TRBD1 TRBJ2-2 TRBV5-6 TGTGCCAGCAGCTTGGGGGACAGGATGAACACCGGGGAGCTGTTTTTT CASSLGDRMNTGELFF
. . TRBJ1-1 TRBV6-5 TGTGCCAGCACCCAGGGCTTTGAAGCTTTCTTT CASTQGFEAFF
. . TRBJ2-7 TRBV5-3 TGTGCCAGAAGCTTGGTACGTGAGGCAGGGCCCCGGGGAGGGCAGTACTTC CARSLVREAGPRGGQYF
. . TRBJ1-5 TRBV28 TGTGCCAGCAGTTTAGTGACACCCAATCAGCCCCAGCATTTT CASSLVTPNQPQHF
once . TRBJ1-2 TRBV6-5 TGTGCCAGCAGCTCGACGGCAATGGACAGCTATGGCTACACCTTC CASSSTAMDSYGYTF
. . TRBJ1-2 TRBV21-1 TGTGCCAGCAACTTCGGAGATTGGTATGGCTACACCTTC CASNFGDWYGYTF
. TRBD1 TRBJ1-5 TRBV6-5 TGTGCCAGCAGACGACAGGGGGAAGGAAATCAGCCCCAGCATTTT CASRRQGEGNQPQHF
few . TRBJ2-7 TRBV6-5 TGTGCCAGCAGTTCGACAGCTACCTACGAGCAGTACTTC CASSSTATYEQYF
. . TRBJ1-5 TRBV6-1 TGTGCCAGCATCCTGGGGAGTAATCAGCCCCAGCATTTT CASILGSNQPQHF
. TRBD1 TRBJ1-4 TRBV4-3 TGCGCCAGCAGCCAAACGAGGGGGCGGGTGGGTGAAAAACTGTTTTTT CASSQTRGRVGEKLFF
. . TRBJ1-5 TRBV28 TGTGCCAGCAGCTTCAGTGTGAATCAGCCCCAGCATTTT CASSFSVNQPQHF
. TRBD2 TRBJ2-7 TRBV7-2 TGTGCCAGCAGCATCCAAGCGGGAGACTCCTACGAGCAGTACTTC CASSIQAGDSYEQYF
once TRBD1 TRBJ2-1 TRBV13 TGTGCCAGCAGCTTAGGAGGGGGCGAATTCAATGAGCAGTTCTTC CASSLGGGEFNEQFF
. . TRBJ1-5 TRBV19 TGTGCCAGTAGTATAGATGGACAGTTGAGCAATCAGCCCCAGCATTTT CASSIDGQLSNQPQHF
. . TRBJ1-2 TRBV15 TGTGCCACCAGCAGGGGGGCGGGTCTAGGAGGCTACACCTTC CATSRGAGLGGYTF
few TRBD1 TRBJ1-3 TRBV19 TGTGCCAGTATGCGGGGACAGGCCTCTGGAAACACCATATATTTT CASMRGQASGNTIYF
. TRBD2 TRBJ2-1 TRBV5-1 TGCGCCAGCAGCCCCCTAGCGGTCTCCTACAATGAGCAGTTCTTC CASSPLAVSYNEQFF
. . TRBJ2-7 TRBV5-6 TGTGCCAGCAGCGCAAGACCTAGCGACGAGCAGTACTTC CASSARPSDEQYF
. . TRBJ1-5 TRBV29-1 TGCAGCGCCAGGTCGGGGAATCAGCCCCAGCATTTT CSARSGNQPQHF
. . TRBJ1-3 TRBV7-6 TGTGCCAGCAGCGCTAGCCGGGGGGACACCAGGGTGTCCGGAAACACCATATATTTT CASSASRGDTRVSGNTIYF
once TRBD2 TRBJ2-5 TRBV7-2 TGTGCCAGCAGCTTAGCGCGGGGGGGCCGGCGGGAGACCCAGTACTTC CASSLARGGRRETQYF
. . TRBJ1-2 TRBV2 TGTGCCAGCAACCGGGACATCTATGGCTACACCTTC CASNRDIYGYTF
. TRBD1 TRBJ1-4 TRBV15 TGTGCCACCAGCAGGACAGGGACAACTAATGAAAAACTGTTTTTT CATSRTGTTNEKLFF
. TRBD1 TRBJ2-7 TRBV27 TGTGCCAGCAGCCACAAGGACAGGTCCTACGAGCAGTACTTC CASSHKDRSYEQYF
few . TRBJ2-1 TRBV7-2 TGTGCCAGCAGCCCAAGGGGGACTACCATGCGAGGTGAGCAGTTCTTC CASSPRGTTMRGEQFF
. TRBD1 TRBJ1-2 TRBV6-5 TGTGCCAGCAGTTTCGGACAGGTGAGGCCTAAAGGAGGCTACACCTTC CASSFGQVRPKGGYTF
. TRBD1 TRBJ1-5 TRBV28 TGTGCCAGCAGTCTCGACAGGGGGAATCAGCCCCAGCATTTT CASSLDRGNQPQHF
. TRBD2 TRBJ2-7 TRBV28 TGTGCCAGCAGTACTAGCGGGAGTTCAAGTTACGAGCAGTACTTC CASSTSGSSSYEQYF